Each of the 11 T cell receptor beta chains below was sequenced from the same sample in a study of neurological immune-mediated disorders (dated 2019 in TCRdb). Libraries were built with 5' RACE. Sequencer: Illumina HiSeq 2500. The public sequencing data were trimmed at Q25 with fastp and processed into clonotypes with MiXCR by TCRdb, which kept only in-frame beta chains. Rows merge per CDR3 protein into single entries with the most common DNA and genes. Recorded for this sample are about 120,000 distinct CDR3 sequences; about 3.4% of them occurred a single time. Over 1% of the sample is in the top ten clones. The specimen was PBMCs. The receptors were sampled from a woman aged 25 to 45 with multiple sclerosis.

This sequence joins TRBV5-1 and TRBJ1-1; D ambiguous. Germline CDR1 SGHRS, CDR2 YFSETQ. Trimming removed 4 bases at V and 3 bases at J, with 13 bases between. The CDR3 is 14 residues long. CDR3: CASSLPNRDTEAFF. CDR3 in DNA: TGCGCCAGCAGCCTTCCAAACCGGGACACTGAAGCTTTCTTT.

The table lists this clonotype with many counts. The V gene is TRBV27, the J gene TRBJ2-3; D uncertain. Germline values: CDR1 MNHEY, CDR2 SMNVEV (reference sequence). This CDR3 has 13 residues. Between the trimmed V and J ends, which lost 7 bases and 1 base, there was a span of 9 bases. CDR3 amino acids: CASIRVGTDTQYF. The CDR3 nucleotides read TGTGCCAGCATTCGCGTCGGCACAGATACGCAGTATTTT.

This clonotype was seen at least ten times. This chain links TRBV5-1 with TRBJ2-2; 8 bases line up with TRBD1. The germline V gene encodes CDR1 SGHRS and CDR2 YFSETQ. Trimming removed 4 bases from V and 1 base from J; junction bases left unmatched: 6. CDR3 length: 16 residues. For the CDR3, the DNA is TGCGCCAGCAGCCCATTAGGACAGGGGAACACCGGGGAGCTGTTTTTT. Protein product: CASSPLGQGNTGELFF.

This clonotype was seen repeatedly, ten times or more. This chain connects TRBV5-1 to TRBJ2-7; a possible D gene is TRBD2 (5 bases). CDR1 is SGHRS and CDR2 is YFSETQ in the germline V gene. The CDR3 runs to 13 residues. V shed 1 base and J shed 3 bases, with 8 bases lying between them. The CDR3 region has the DNA TGCGCCAGCAGCTTGCCCGGGGTCTACGAGCAGTACTTC. Its protein product is CASSLPGVYEQYF.

This clonotype occurred many times. The genes are TRBV29-1 and TRBJ1-4; D not resolved. The CDR3 extends over 13 amino acids. Germline V gives CDR1 SQVTM, CDR2 ANQGSEA. V was trimmed by 3 bases and J by 7 bases, leaving 12 bases between them. The CDR3 spells CSVDGVEGEKLFF. CDR3 nucleotide sequence: TGCAGCGTTGACGGGGTGGAGGGTGAAAAACTGTTTTTT.

The rearrangement uses TRBV28 and TRBJ1-3, with D perhaps matching TRBD1 (5 bases). The CDR3 has 14 amino acids. V dropped 6 bases and J dropped 4 bases, with 13 bases sitting between them. Per the germline V gene, CDR1 is MDHEN and CDR2 is SYDVKM. CDR3 residues: CASSGRGKGNTIYF. CDR3 nucleotide sequence: TGTGCCAGCAGCGGTCGGGGGAAAGGAAACACCATATATTTT.

This clonotype has at least ten counts. V gene TRBV10-3 combines with J gene TRBJ1-6; tentatively, D is TRBD1 (6 bases). This CDR3 contains 14 residues. The germline V and J ends were trimmed by 4 bases and 6 bases, with 10 bases remaining between them. Germline-derived CDR1 and CDR2 are ENHRY and SYGVKD. The CDR3 region is CAISGMDSNSPLHF. CDR3 coding DNA: TGTGCCATCAGTGGCATGGACAGTAATTCACCCCTCCACTTT.

This clonotype occurred many times. The V call is TRBV20-1, the J call TRBJ2-7; D is unclear. The CDR3 loop spans 14 amino acids. With 5 bases removed from V and 2 bases from J, the gap between germline ends came to 16 bases. Germline CDR1 and CDR2: DFQATT and SNEGSKA (reference sequence). For the CDR3, the DNA is TGCAGTGCTCATAACTTCGGGCAAACCTACGAGCAGTACTTC. Its translation is CSAHNFGQTYEQYF.

This clonotype appeared many times. This rearrangement joins TRBV7-2 to TRBJ1-1; 9 positions agree with TRBD1. With 7 bases clipped from V and 6 bases from J, the junction kept 6 bases outside the gene matches. The CDR3 spans 13 residues. Germline lookup yields CDR1 SGHTA and CDR2 FQGNSA. The CDR3 region is CASTPYRGPEAFF. The CDR3 DNA is TGTGCCAGCACCCCATACAGGGGGCCTGAAGCTTTCTTT. Variable domain in full (rest from reference TRBV7-2 and TRBJ1-1): GAGVSQSPSNKVTEKGKDVELRCDPISGHTALYWYRQSLGQGLEFLIYFQGNSAPDKSGLPSDRFSAERTGGSVSTLTIQRTQQEDSAVYLCASTPYRGPEAFFGQGTRLTVV.

This clonotype was seen ten or more times. V usage is TRBV5-1 and J usage is TRBJ2-5; tentatively, D is TRBD1 (6 bases). The germline V gene encodes CDR1 SGHRS and CDR2 YFSETQ. This CDR3 has 14 amino acids. V was shortened by 2 bases and J by 5 bases, with 13 bases between the two germline ends. Here the CDR3 reads CASSLGGTWETQYF. CDR3 coding DNA: TGCGCCAGCAGCTTAGGGGGAACATGGGAGACCCAGTACTTC.

This clonotype was seen ten or more times. V is TRBV9 and J is TRBJ2-5; D remains ambiguous. Looked up from germline, CDR1 is SGDLS and CDR2 is YYNGEE. The CDR3 loop spans 14 amino acids. Trimming left V 0 bases short and J 5 bases short, with 11 bases between. The CDR3 coding sequence is TGTGCCAGCAGCGTAGTAGGGCGTGGGGAGACCCAGTACTTC. It encodes CASSVVGRGETQYF.